Ten or more counts support the clone carrying this TCR beta chain. The data stem from a study of early T cells in non-severe SARS-CoV-2 infection. For the study at large: Sequencing of bulk RNA from unsorted whole blood was done, without chain pairing.

Via MiXCR, TCRdb re-called the 5' RACE reads, giving one row per CDR3 protein. The sample gives around 57,000 distinct CDR3 sequences, about 6.2% of which show up once; 3% to 4.5% is in the top ten. The trim removed 6 bases at V and 6 bases at J, leaving 9 bases unmatched. Germline V gives CDR1 ENHRY, CDR2 SYGVKD. This CDR3 spans 14 amino acids. The sequence derives from an adult who was a healthcare worker with PCR-confirmed SARS-CoV-2 infection or an uninfected control (not recorded which). The genes are TRBV10-3 and TRBJ2-7; 9 bases agree with TRBD1. Sequencing input: whole blood. DNA of the CDR3: TGTGCCATCAGAAGCCGGGACAGGGTGGGCGAGCAGTACTTC. Translated, it gives CAIRSRDRVGEQYF.